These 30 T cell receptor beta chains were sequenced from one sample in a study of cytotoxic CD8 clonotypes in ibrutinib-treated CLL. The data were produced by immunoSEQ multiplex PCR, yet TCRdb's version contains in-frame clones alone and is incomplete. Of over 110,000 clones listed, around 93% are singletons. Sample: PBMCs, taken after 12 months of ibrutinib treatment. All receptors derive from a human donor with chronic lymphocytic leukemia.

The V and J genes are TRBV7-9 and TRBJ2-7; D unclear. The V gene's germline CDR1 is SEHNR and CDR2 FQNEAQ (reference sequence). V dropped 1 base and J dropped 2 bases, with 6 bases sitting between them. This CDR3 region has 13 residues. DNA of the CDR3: TGTGCCAGCAGCTTAGGCAGCACCTACGAGCAGTACTTC. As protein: CASSLGSTYEQYF.

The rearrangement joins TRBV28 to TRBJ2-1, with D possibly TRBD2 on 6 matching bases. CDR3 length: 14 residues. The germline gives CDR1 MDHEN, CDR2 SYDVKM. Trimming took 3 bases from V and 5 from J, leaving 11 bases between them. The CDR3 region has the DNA TGTGCCAGCAGTTTCCCGGGACTTCACAATGAGCAGTTCTTC. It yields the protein CASSFPGLHNEQFF.

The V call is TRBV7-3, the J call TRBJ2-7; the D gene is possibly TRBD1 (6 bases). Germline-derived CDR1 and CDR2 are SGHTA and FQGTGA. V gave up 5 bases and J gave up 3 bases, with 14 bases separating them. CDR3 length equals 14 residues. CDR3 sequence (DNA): TGTGCCAGCAGCCGAGGGACAACCAACTACGAGCAGTACTTC. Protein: CASSRGTTNYEQYF.

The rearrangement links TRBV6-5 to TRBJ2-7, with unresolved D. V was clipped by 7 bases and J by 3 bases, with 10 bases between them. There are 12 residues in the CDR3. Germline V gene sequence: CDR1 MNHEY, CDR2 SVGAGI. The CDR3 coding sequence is TGTGCCAGCAATCGTGGGGACTACGAGCAGTACTTC. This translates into CASNRGDYEQYF.

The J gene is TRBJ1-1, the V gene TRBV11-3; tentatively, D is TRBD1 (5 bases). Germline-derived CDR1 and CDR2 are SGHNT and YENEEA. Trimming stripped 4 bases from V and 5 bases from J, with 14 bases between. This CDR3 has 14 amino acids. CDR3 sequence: CASSSQGVGTEAFF. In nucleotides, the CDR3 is TGTGCCAGCAGCTCTCAGGGTGTCGGGACTGAAGCTTTCTTT.

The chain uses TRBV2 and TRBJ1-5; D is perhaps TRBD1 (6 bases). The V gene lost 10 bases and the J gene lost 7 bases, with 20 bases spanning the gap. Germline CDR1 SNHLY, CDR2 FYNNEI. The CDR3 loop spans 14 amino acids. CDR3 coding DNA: TGTGCCACTAGGCAGGGGTCGGGCGGACAGCCCCAGCATTTT. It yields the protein CATRQGSGGQPQHF.

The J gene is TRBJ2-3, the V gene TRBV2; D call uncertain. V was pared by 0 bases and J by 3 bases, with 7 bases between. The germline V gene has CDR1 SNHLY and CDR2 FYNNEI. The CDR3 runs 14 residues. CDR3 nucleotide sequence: TGTGCCAGCAGTGAAGCGCGTGGTACAGATACGCAGTATTTT. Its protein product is CASSEARGTDTQYF.

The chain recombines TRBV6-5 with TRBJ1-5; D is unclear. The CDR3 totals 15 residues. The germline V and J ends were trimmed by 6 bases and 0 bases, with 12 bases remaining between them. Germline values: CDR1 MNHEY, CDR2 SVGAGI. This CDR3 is CASRVKTYSNQPQHF. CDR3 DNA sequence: TGTGCCAGCAGGGTGAAGACATATAGCAATCAGCCCCAGCATTTT.

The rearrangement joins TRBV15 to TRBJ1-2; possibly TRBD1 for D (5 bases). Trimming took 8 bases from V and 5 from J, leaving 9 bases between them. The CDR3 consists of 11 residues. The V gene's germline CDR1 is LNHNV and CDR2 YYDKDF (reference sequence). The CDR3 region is CATWDGYGYTF. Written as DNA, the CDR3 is TGTGCCACCTGGGACGGTTATGGCTACACCTTC.

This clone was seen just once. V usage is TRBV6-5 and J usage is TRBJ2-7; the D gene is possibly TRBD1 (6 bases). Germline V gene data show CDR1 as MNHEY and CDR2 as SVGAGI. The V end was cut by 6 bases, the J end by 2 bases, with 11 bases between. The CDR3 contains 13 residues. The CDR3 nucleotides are TGTGCCAGCAGAACGGGACATACCTACGAGCAGTACTTC. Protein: CASRTGHTYEQYF.

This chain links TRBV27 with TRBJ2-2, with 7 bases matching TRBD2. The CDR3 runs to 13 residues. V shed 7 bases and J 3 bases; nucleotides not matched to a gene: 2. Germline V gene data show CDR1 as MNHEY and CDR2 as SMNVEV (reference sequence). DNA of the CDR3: TGTGCCAGCACAGCGGGGTACACCGGGGAGCTGTTTTTT. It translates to CASTAGYTGELFF.

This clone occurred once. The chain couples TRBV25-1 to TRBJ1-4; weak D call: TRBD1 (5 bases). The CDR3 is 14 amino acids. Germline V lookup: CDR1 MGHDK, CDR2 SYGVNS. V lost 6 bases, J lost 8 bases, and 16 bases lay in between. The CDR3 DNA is TGTGCCAGCAGGACCAGGGAATTTGAGGAAAAACTGTTTTTT. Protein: CASRTREFEEKLFF.

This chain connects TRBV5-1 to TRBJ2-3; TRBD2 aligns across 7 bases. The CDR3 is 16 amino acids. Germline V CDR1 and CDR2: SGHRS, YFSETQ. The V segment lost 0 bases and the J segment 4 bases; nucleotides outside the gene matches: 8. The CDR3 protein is CASSLGTSVGSDTQYF. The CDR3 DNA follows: TGCGCCAGCAGCTTGGGAACTAGCGTGGGGTCAGATACGCAGTATTTT. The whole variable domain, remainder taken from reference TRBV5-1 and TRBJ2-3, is KAGVTQTPRYLIKTRGQQVTLSCSPISGHRSVSWYQQTPGQGLQFLFEYFSETQRNKGNFPGRFSGRQFSNSRSEMNVSTLELGDSALYLCASSLGTSVGSDTQYFGPGTRLTVL.

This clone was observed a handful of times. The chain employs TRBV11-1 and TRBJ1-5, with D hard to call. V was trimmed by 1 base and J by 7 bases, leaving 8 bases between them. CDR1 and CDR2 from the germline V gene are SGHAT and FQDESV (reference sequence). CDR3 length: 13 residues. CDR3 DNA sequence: TGTGCCAGCAGCTTAGGTCCCAGGCAGCCCCAGCATTTT. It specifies CASSLGPRQPQHF.

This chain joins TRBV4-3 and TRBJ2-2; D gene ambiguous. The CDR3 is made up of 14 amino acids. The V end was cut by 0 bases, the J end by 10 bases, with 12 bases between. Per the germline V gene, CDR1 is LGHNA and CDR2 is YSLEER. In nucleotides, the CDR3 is TGCGCCAGCAGCCAAGATCCTGGCGGTACGGAGCTGTTTTTT. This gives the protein CASSQDPGGTELFF.

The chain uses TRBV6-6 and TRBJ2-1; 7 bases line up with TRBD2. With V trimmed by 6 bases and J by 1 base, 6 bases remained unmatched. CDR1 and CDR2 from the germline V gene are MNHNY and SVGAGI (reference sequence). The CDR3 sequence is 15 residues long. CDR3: CASRDLAASYNEQFF. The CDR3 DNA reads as TGTGCCAGCAGGGATCTAGCGGCATCCTACAATGAGCAGTTCTTC.

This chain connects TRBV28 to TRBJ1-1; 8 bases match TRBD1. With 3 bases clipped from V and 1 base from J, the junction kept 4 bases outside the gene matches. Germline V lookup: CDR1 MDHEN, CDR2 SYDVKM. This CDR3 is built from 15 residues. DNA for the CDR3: TGTGCCAGCAGTTTGCCCGGACAGGGGAACACTGAAGCTTTCTTT. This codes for CASSLPGQGNTEAFF.

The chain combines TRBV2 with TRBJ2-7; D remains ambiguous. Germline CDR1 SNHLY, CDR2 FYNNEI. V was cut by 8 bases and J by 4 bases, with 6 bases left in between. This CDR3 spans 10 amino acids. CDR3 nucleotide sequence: TGTGCCAGCGGGATTTACGAGCAGTACTTC. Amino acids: CASGIYEQYF.

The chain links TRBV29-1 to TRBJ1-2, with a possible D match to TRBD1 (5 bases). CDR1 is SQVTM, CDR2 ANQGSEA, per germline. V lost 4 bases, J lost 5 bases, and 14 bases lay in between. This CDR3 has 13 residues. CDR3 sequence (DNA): TGCAGCGTTGGCGGGGGGGTTTCTTATGGCTACACCTTC. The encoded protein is CSVGGGVSYGYTF.

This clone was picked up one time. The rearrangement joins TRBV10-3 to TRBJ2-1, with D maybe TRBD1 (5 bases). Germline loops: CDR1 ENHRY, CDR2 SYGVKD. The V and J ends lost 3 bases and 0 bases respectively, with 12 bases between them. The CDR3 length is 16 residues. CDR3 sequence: CAISEQTVSSYNEQFF. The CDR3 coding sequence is TGTGCCATCAGTGAACAGACAGTGAGCTCCTACAATGAGCAGTTCTTC.

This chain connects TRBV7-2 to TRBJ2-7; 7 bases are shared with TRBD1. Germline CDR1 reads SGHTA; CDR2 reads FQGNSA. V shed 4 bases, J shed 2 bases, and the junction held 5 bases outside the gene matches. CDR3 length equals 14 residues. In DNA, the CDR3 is TGTGCCAGCAGCTCGACGACAGGGCCCTACGAGCAGTACTTC. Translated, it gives CASSSTTGPYEQYF.

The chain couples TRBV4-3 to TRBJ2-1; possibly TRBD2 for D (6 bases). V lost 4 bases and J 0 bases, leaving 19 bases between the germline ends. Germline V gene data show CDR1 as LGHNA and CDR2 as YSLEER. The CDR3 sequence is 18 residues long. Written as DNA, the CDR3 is TGCGCCAGCAGCCGGGCACTAGCAGCATCTGGCTCCTACAATGAGCAGTTCTTC. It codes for CASSRALAASGSYNEQFF.

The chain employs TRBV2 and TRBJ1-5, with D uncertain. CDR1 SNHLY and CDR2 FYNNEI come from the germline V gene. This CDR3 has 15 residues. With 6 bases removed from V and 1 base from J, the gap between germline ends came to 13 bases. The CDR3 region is CASRVEVGSNQPQHF. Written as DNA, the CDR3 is TGTGCCAGCAGAGTGGAGGTGGGGAGCAATCAGCCCCAGCATTTT.

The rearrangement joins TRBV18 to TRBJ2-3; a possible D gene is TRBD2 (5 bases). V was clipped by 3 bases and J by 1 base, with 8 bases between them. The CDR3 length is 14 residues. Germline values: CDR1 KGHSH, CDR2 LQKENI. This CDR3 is CASSPPEGTDTQYF. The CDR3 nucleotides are TGTGCCAGCTCACCTCCGGAGGGCACAGATACGCAGTATTTT.

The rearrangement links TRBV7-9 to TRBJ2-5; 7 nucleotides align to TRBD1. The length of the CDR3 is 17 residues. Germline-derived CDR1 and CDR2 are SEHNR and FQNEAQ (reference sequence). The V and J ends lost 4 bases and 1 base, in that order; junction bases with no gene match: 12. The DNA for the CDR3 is TGTGCCAGCAGCTCCGGCCGACTCGGGACAGCCCAAGAGACCCAGTACTTC. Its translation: CASSSGRLGTAQETQYF.

The CDR3 DNA follows: TGTGCCAGCAGCCAAGAGTTCGCATATGGCTACACCTTC. Translated: CASSQEFAYGYTF. This chain joins TRBV14 and TRBJ1-2; D is undetermined. CDR3 length equals 13 residues. Between the trimmed V and J ends, which lost 0 bases and 5 bases, there was a span of 7 bases. The germline CDR1 and CDR2 sequences are SGHDN and FVKESK.

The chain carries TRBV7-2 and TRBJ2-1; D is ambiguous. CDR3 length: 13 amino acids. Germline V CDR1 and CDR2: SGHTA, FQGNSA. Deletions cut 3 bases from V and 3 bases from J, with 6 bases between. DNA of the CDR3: TGTGCCAGCAGCTTCTACAACTACAATGAGCAGTTCTTC. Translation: CASSFYNYNEQFF.

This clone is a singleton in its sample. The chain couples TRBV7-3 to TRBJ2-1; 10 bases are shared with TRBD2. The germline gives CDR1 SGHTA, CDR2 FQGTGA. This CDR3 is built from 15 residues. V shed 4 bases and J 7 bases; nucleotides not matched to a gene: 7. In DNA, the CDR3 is TGTGCCAGCAGCTCTAGCGGGAGACCCGGTAATGAGCAGTTCTTC. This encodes CASSSSGRPGNEQFF.

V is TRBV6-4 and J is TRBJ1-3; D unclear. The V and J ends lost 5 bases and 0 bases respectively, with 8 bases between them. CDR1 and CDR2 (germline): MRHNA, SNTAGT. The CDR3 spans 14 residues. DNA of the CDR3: TGTGCCAGCAGTCCGTCGGCCTCTGGAAACACCATATATTTT. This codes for CASSPSASGNTIYF.

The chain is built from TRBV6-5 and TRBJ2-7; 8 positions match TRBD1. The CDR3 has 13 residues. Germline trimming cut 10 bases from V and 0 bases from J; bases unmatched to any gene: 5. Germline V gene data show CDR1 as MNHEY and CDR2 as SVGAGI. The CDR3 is CAISQGASYEQYF. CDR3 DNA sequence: TGTGCCATCTCGCAGGGGGCCTCCTACGAGCAGTACTTC.